Listed below are T cell receptor beta chains from one sample, sequenced in a study of T cells in Graves' hyperthyroidism and ophthalmopathy. Using its own MiXCR run on the multiplex PCR reads, TCRdb lists one record per CDR3 protein. The sample yields 500,000 to 800,000 distinct CDR3 sequences, 45% seen once. Sequences were obtained from peripheral blood or thyroid tissue (not recorded which). The receptors stem from an adult man with Graves' disease, either hyperthyroidism or ophthalmopathy (not recorded which). CDR3s include the opening cysteine and the closing phenylalanine or tryptophan. D genes are given only for firm matches. A clone size is listed for some rows: how often the clone was seen (once, few, many), or a class if it is expanded.

V	D	J	size	DNA	CDR3
TRBV29-1	-	TRBJ1-1	once	TGCAGCGTTGGGGGGGGTAACTATGAAGCTTTCTTT	CSVGGGNYEAFF
TRBV19	TRBD1	TRBJ1-1	-	TGTGCCAGTCAGGAGTGGCACCAGGGACAGGGGGCGACTGAAGCTTTCTTT	CASQEWHQGQGATEAFF
TRBV19	-	TRBJ1-5	-	TGTGCCTGGAGTCAGGCCCTCAATCAGCCCCAGCATTTT	CAWSQALNQPQHF
TRBV7-9	TRBD2	TRBJ2-7	-	TGTGCCAGCAGCTCCTCCTTTGCGGGACTAGCTGACGAGCAGTACTTC	CASSSSFAGLADEQYF
TRBV20-1	-	TRBJ2-7	many	TGCAGTGCTAGTCGGGACTACGAGCAGTACTTC	CSASRDYEQYF
TRBV9	-	TRBJ1-5	few	TGTGCCAGCAGCGTTGACAGCCAAAGTCAGCCCCAGCATTTT	CASSVDSQSQPQHF
TRBV29-1	-	TRBJ1-2	-	TGCAGCGTTGGAAGAGACAAGGGCGCGATTGGCTACACCTTC	CSVGRDKGAIGYTF
TRBV20-1	TRBD1	TRBJ1-5	-	TGCAGTGCTATGCCCGGGACAGGGATGGGGCAGCCCCAGCATTTT	CSAMPGTGMGQPQHF
TRBV15	-	TRBJ1-2	-	TGTGCCACCAGCAGGGATCCAGGGCTGAACTATGGCTACACCTTC	CATSRDPGLNYGYTF
TRBV15	TRBD2	TRBJ2-3	-	TGTGCCACCAGCAGGGCGGGGGGGACATATACGCAGTATTTT	CATSRAGGTYTQYF
TRBV7-3	-	TRBJ2-5	few	TGTGCCAGCAGCTTAACGGACAGACAAGAGACCCAGTACTTC	CASSLTDRQETQYF
TRBV24-1	TRBD1	TRBJ1-2	many	TGTGCCACCAGTGACCCGAGGACAGGGACCTATGGCTACACCTTC	CATSDPRTGTYGYTF
TRBV7-3	TRBD1	TRBJ2-7	-	TGTGCCAGCAGCTTAGCCGGGACAGGGAGTTCCGAGCAGTACTTC	CASSLAGTGSSEQYF
TRBV15	TRBD2	TRBJ2-5	many	TGTGCCACCAGCAGAGGTCGGCTAGCGGTATCCCAAGAGACCCAGTACTTC	CATSRGRLAVSQETQYF
TRBV5-1	-	TRBJ2-7	few	TGCGCCAGCAGCTTGGTTGGGGGAGTCGAGCAGTACTTC	CASSLVGGVEQYF
TRBV15	-	TRBJ1-5	-	TGTGCCACCAGCAGGGAAATTTCGGCAAGTCAGCCCCAGCATTTT	CATSREISASQPQHF
TRBV25-1	TRBD1	TRBJ1-6	-	TGTGCCAGCAGTGCGTCAGGGGGCGGTTCACCCCTCCACTTT	CASSASGGGSPLHF
TRBV10-2	-	TRBJ1-6	-	TGCGCCAGCTCTAGCGGGGGGGAGAATTCACCCCTCCACTTT	CASSSGGENSPLHF
TRBV20-1	-	TRBJ1-1	once	TGCAGTGCTAGAGGTATCGGGCCGGGGAACACTGAAGCTTTCTTT	CSARGIGPGNTEAFF
TRBV20-1	-	TRBJ2-5	-	TGCAGTGCTAGAGATGGGCAGACCCAGTACTTC	CSARDGQTQYF
TRBV25-1	TRBD1	TRBJ1-3	-	TGTGCCAGCAGTGCCGGACAGGGTTCTGGAAACACCATATATTTT	CASSAGQGSGNTIYF
TRBV29-1	-	TRBJ2-7	-	TGCAGCGTGACGTCCTACGAGCAGTACTTC	CSVTSYEQYF
TRBV10-3	-	TRBJ2-3	-	TGTGCCATCAGTGAGTCGAAGGGGGCAGATACGCAGTATTTT	CAISESKGADTQYF
TRBV20-1	-	TRBJ1-5	few	TGCAGTGCTTCCGACGGGGGGCGGGGTAGCTTGCCCCAGCATTTT	CSASDGGRGSLPQHF
TRBV7-8	TRBD1	TRBJ1-5	-	TGTGCCAGCAGCAGACCCGGGACAGGGTTTGGGTCCAATCAGCCCCAGCATTTT	CASSRPGTGFGSNQPQHF
TRBV10-2	-	TRBJ1-3	-	TGCGCCAACAATGGGGGAAACACCATATATTTT	CANNGGNTIYF
TRBV9	-	TRBJ2-5	-	TGTGCCAGCAGTCGCATTGGGGGTGGAGAGACCCAGTACTTC	CASSRIGGGETQYF
TRBV29-1	TRBD1	TRBJ1-6	-	TGCAGCGGGACAGGGATCGATTCACCCCTCCACTTT	CSGTGIDSPLHF
TRBV7-9	TRBD1	TRBJ2-7	-	TGTGCCAGCAGCTTAGTCAACAGGGGGGACTACGAGCAGTACTTC	CASSLVNRGDYEQYF
TRBV20-1	-	TRBJ2-5	-	TGCAGTGCTAAGGGGCCGGGGCAGCCCCAGTACTTC	CSAKGPGQPQYF
TRBV7-9	TRBD2	TRBJ2-7	-	TGCGCCAGCAGCCTCTACTTTGGGACTAGCGGTTACGAGCAGTACTTC	CASSLYFGTSGYEQYF
TRBV6-6	-	TRBJ1-1	-	TGTGCCAGCAGAGCGGATCCTGGGACTGAAGCTTTCTTT	CASRADPGTEAFF
TRBV29-1	-	TRBJ1-2	-	TGCAGCGTTGATGGTGGGGACAACCTCTATGGCTACACCTTC	CSVDGGDNLYGYTF
TRBV20-1	-	TRBJ1-6	few	TGCAGTGCTAGAGTCTGGGGGGCGGGGGATAATTCACCCCTCCACTTT	CSARVWGAGDNSPLHF
TRBV7-8	TRBD2	TRBJ2-5	-	TGTGCCAGCAGCCGGACAGGGACTAGCGAGGAAGAGACCCAGTACTTC	CASSRTGTSEEETQYF
TRBV25-1	-	TRBJ1-2	-	TGTGCCAGCAGTGACAGGGCCTGGGGCCACACCTTC	CASSDRAWGHTF
TRBV20-1	TRBD1	TRBJ2-7	few	TGCAGTGCTGAAACCGGGACAGGGAGTAACGAGCAGTACTTC	CSAETGTGSNEQYF
TRBV29-1	-	TRBJ2-7	-	TGCAGCGTTGAAGGGGGGACGGCGAATTACGAGCAGTACTTC	CSVEGGTANYEQYF
TRBV29-1	-	TRBJ1-2	many	TGCAGCGTTGAAGAAAGGGGCTATGGCTACACCTTC	CSVEERGYGYTF
TRBV2	-	TRBJ1-2	many	TGTGCCAGCAGTGACGGGGGGCTACCGTATGGCTACACCTTC	CASSDGGLPYGYTF
TRBV10-3	-	TRBJ1-4	-	TGTGCCATCAGCTCAGGGGTGTCTGCAACTAATGAAAAACTGTTTTTT	CAISSGVSATNEKLFF
TRBV2	-	TRBJ1-5	-	TGTGCCAGCAGTGAATGGGGCCCCGTAACCCATAGCAATCAGCCCCAGCATTTT	CASSEWGPVTHSNQPQHF
TRBV5-4	TRBD2	TRBJ2-5	-	TGTGCCAGCAGCTTGGGGACTAGCGGGAGAACGATGGAGGAGACCCAGTACTTC	CASSLGTSGRTMEETQYF
TRBV14	-	TRBJ1-2	many	TGTGCCAGCAGCCAAGGACAGGCCTATGGCTACACCTTC	CASSQGQAYGYTF
TRBV29-1	-	TRBJ1-2	many	TGCAGCGTTGTGAGAGGGTATGGAGGCTACACCTTC	CSVVRGYGGYTF
TRBV10-3	TRBD1	TRBJ2-7	-	TGTGCCATCAGTGATGCCGGGACAGTGGAGACCTACGAGCAGTACTTC	CAISDAGTVETYEQYF
TRBV7-2	-	TRBJ1-6	many	TGTGCCAGCAGCTTGAACACGGGCTGGGGGAATTCACCCCTCCACTTT	CASSLNTGWGNSPLHF
TRBV29-1	-	TRBJ2-1	-	TGCAGCGTTGAAGATCTTGTGCAAAATGAGCAGTTCTTC	CSVEDLVQNEQFF
TRBV7-2	-	TRBJ2-7	many	TGTGCCAGCAGCTTCCGGGGGGAGCAGTACTTC	CASSFRGEQYF
TRBV7-2	-	TRBJ2-7	few	TGTGCCAGCAGCGCCCGGGACAAATCCTACGAGCAGTACTTC	CASSARDKSYEQYF
TRBV20-1	-	TRBJ1-2	-	TGCAGTGCTAGAGACAGGGCCGGGAGGGGCTACACCTTC	CSARDRAGRGYTF
TRBV24-1	TRBD1	TRBJ1-1	many	TGTGCCACCAGTGACCCTAAGACAGGGCTGGAGGCTTTCTTT	CATSDPKTGLEAFF
TRBV5-1	TRBD1	TRBJ1-6	many	TGCGCCAGCAGTCGGACAGGTGGAGTCTATAATTCACCCCTCCACTTT	CASSRTGGVYNSPLHF
TRBV2	TRBD1	TRBJ1-6	-	TGTGCCAGCAGTAAATCCCGACAGGGCGGTTCACCCCTCCACTTT	CASSKSRQGGSPLHF
TRBV29-1	-	TRBJ2-7	-	TGCAGCTTGGTTGAGGGTCATCGTTACGAGCAGTACTTC	CSLVEGHRYEQYF
TRBV24-1	-	TRBJ1-2	-	TGTGCCACCAGCAGCCATGGAGGTGGCTACACCTTC	CATSSHGGGYTF
TRBV15	-	TRBJ1-2	-	TGTGCCACCAGCAGGGTTGGCCCTGAGAACACCTTC	CATSRVGPENTF